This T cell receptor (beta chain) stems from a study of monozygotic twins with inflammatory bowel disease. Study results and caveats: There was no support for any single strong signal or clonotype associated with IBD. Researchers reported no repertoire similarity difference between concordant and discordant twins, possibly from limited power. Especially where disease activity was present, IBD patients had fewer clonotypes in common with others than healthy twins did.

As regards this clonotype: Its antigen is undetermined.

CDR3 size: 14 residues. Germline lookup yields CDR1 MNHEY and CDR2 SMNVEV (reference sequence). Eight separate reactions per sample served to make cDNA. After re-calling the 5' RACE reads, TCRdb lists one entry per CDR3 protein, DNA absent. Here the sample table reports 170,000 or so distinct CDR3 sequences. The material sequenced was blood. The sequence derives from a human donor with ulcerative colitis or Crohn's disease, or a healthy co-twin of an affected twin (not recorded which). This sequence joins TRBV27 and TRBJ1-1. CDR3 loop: CASSYGLQLGEAFF.